The 29 T cell receptor beta chains listed next were all sequenced from one sample in a study of Ad26.COV2.S vaccination and SARS-CoV-2 variants. Assay: immunoSEQ multiplex PCR; the TCRdb copy retains only in-frame clones and omits some. The sample records around 450,000 clones, approximately 92% being singletons. Documented treatment: roughly 19 received Ad26.COV2.S at low or high dose, single or two shots; a few received placebo; per-sample allocation not given. Collection of the samples took place on day 63 after the first injection of vaccine or placebo. The sequences come from peripheral blood, collected in a trial of Ad26.COV2.S vaccine versus placebo. Receptors originate from a person between 18 and 60 years old who received the Ad26.COV2.S COVID-19 vaccine or a placebo.

V usage is TRBV7-9 and J usage is TRBJ2-3; perhaps D is TRBD1 or TRBD2 (5 bases each). The length of the CDR3 is 14 residues. CDR1 is SEHNR and CDR2 is FQNEAQ in the germline V gene (reference sequence). Trimming shortened V by 7 bases and J by 5 bases, and 16 bases separated the two germline ends. The CDR3 spells CASNTGAAQDTQYF. In DNA, the CDR3 is TGTGCCAGCAATACCGGGGCCGCCCAAGATACGCAGTATTTT.

The chain uses TRBV13 and TRBJ2-2; no firm D call. Germline-derived CDR1 and CDR2 are PRHDT and FYEKMQ (reference sequence). The CDR3 has 13 residues. V was clipped by 3 bases and J by 1 base, with 3 bases between them. The chain's CDR3 is CASSLRNTGELFF. CDR3 DNA sequence: TGTGCCAGCAGCTTGAGGAACACCGGGGAGCTGTTTTTT. The full variable domain, completed using reference TRBV13 and TRBJ2-2, is AAGVIQSPRHLIKEKRETATLKCYPIPRHDTVYWYQQGPGQDPQFLISFYEKMQSDKGSIPDRFSAQQFSDYHSELNMSSLELGDSALYFCASSLRNTGELFFGEGSRLTVL.

The chain carries TRBV19 and TRBJ1-3; D remains ambiguous. CDR3 length: 12 amino acids. Per the germline V gene, CDR1 is LNHDA and CDR2 is SQIVND (reference sequence). Trimming stripped 4 bases from V and 2 bases from J, with 3 bases between. Here the CDR3 DNA reads TGTGCCAGTAGTAGCCCTGGAAACACCATATATTTT. Amino acids: CASSSPGNTIYF.

V is TRBV28 and J is TRBJ2-7; D is unresolved. In germline, CDR1 is MDHEN, CDR2 SYDVKM. V was cut by 2 bases and J by 1 base, with 12 bases left in between. The CDR3 is 15 amino acids. As DNA, the CDR3 is TGTGCCAGCAGTTTAGGTACCGCTCCTTCCTACGAGCAGTACTTC. This encodes CASSLGTAPSYEQYF.

This chain joins TRBV5-1 and TRBJ2-5; D gene ambiguous. CDR1 and CDR2 from the germline V gene are SGHRS and YFSETQ. V lost 4 bases, J lost 7 bases, and 20 bases lay in between. The CDR3 spans 15 residues. CDR3 nucleotides: TGCGCCAGCAGCACGCGTCAGCCACCGTATGGGACCCAGTACTTC. It translates to CASSTRQPPYGTQYF.

The chain combines TRBV13 with TRBJ2-1; 7 nucleotides match TRBD1. Germline values: CDR1 PRHDT, CDR2 FYEKMQ (reference sequence). Trimming removed 0 bases from V and 3 bases from J; junction bases left unmatched: 5. The CDR3 contains 16 residues. CDR3 region: CASSLGGQGDYNEQFF. In DNA, the CDR3 is TGTGCCAGCAGCTTAGGGGGGCAGGGGGACTACAATGAGCAGTTCTTC.

The chain recombines TRBV5-4 with TRBJ2-1; 9 positions match TRBD2. This CDR3 region has 15 residues. Germline-derived CDR1 and CDR2 are SGHNT and YYREEE (reference sequence). Trimming at V came to 1 base and at J to 12 bases, leaving 11 bases not matched to a gene. The CDR3 nucleotides read TGTGCCAGCAGCTTGAGGCGGGGGGGCCTCGTTTGGCAGTTCTTC. Translating it yields CASSLRRGGLVWQFF.

The chain combines TRBV2 with TRBJ2-5; 9 positions agree with TRBD2. The length of the CDR3 is 15 residues. J lost 7 bases, V lost 6 bases, and 12 bases had no gene match. The germline V gene encodes CDR1 SNHLY and CDR2 FYNNEI. The chain's CDR3 is CASRNQRGDPGTQYF. CDR3 coding DNA: TGTGCCAGCAGGAACCAGCGGGGGGACCCGGGGACCCAGTACTTC.

This chain links TRBV18 with TRBJ1-1, with no clear D. V lost 6 bases and J lost 1, with 9 bases in between. The length of the CDR3 is 13 residues. Germline lookup yields CDR1 KGHSH and CDR2 LQKENI. In nucleotides, the CDR3 is TGTGCCAGCTCGCCTCAGTGGAACACTGAAGCTTTCTTT. It specifies CASSPQWNTEAFF.

The V call is TRBV28, the J call TRBJ1-1, with a tentative D call TRBD1 (5 bases). The CDR3 loop spans 14 amino acids. Germline loops: CDR1 MDHEN, CDR2 SYDVKM. Deletions cut 5 bases from V and 3 bases from J, with 13 bases between. This chain's CDR3 is CASSGPGRDTEAFF. CDR3 DNA: TGTGCCAGCAGTGGACCAGGGAGGGACACTGAAGCTTTCTTT.

The table lists this clone with a count of one. V usage is TRBV13 and J usage is TRBJ2-4; perhaps TRBD2 as D (5 bases). Trimming took 4 bases from V and 0 from J, leaving 10 bases between them. The CDR3 has 15 amino acids. Germline CDR1 PRHDT, CDR2 FYEKMQ (reference sequence). DNA of the CDR3: TGTGCCAGCAGCTCCCTGGCGGGAGCCAAAAACATTCAGTACTTC. It specifies CASSSLAGAKNIQYF.

This rearrangement joins TRBV18 to TRBJ2-4; TRBD2 aligns across 8 bases. The CDR3 sequence is 16 residues long. The germline V gene has CDR1 KGHSH and CDR2 LQKENI. V lost 2 bases to trimming and J lost 3 bases; unmatched junction nucleotides: 6. The DNA of the CDR3 is TGTGCCAGCTCACCATATGGGCTAGCGGGCAAAAACATTCAGTACTTC. This encodes CASSPYGLAGKNIQYF.

On this clone itself: One junction end does not reproduce the germline sequence, and a read error may be involved. This sequence joins TRBV2 and TRBJ1-1; the D gene is possibly TRBD1 (5 bases). CDR3 length: 12 amino acids. The germline gives CDR1 SNHLY, CDR2 FYNNEI. DNA of the CDR3: TGTGCCAGCAGTGCAGGGAACAATGAAGCTTTCTTT. This sequence encodes CASSAGNNEAFF.

The V and J genes are TRBV3-1 (or the pseudogene TRBV3-2) and TRBJ1-1; D not certain. This CDR3 is 13 amino acids long. Germline values: CDR1 LGHDT, CDR2 YNNKEL (reference sequence). The ends were cut back, 1 base at V and 2 bases at J, with 5 bases in the middle. The CDR3 sequence: CASSQAYNTEAFF. For the CDR3, the DNA is TGTGCCAGCAGCCAAGCGTACAACACTGAAGCTTTCTTT.

This chain uses TRBV18 with TRBJ1-1, with D uncertain. The CDR3 is made up of 16 amino acids. With 1 base removed from V and 1 base from J, the gap between germline ends came to 13 bases. Germline lookup yields CDR1 KGHSH and CDR2 LQKENI. CDR3 in DNA: TGTGCCAGCTCACCACGGTTGGCAGGAACGAACACTGAAGCTTTCTTT. Protein sequence: CASSPRLAGTNTEAFF.

The V and J genes are TRBV6-6 and TRBJ2-4, with no clear D. Germline CDR1 MNHNY, CDR2 SVGAGI (reference sequence). V was pared by 6 bases and J by 8 bases, with 8 bases between. The CDR3 runs 11 residues. The CDR3 bases are TGTGCCAGCAGCCCTTTAGACATTCAGTACTTC. It encodes CASSPLDIQYF.

This clone was observed a handful of times. The rearrangement links TRBV5-1 to TRBJ1-6; 9 bases line up with TRBD1. CDR1 and CDR2 from the germline V gene are SGHRS and YFSETQ. This CDR3 contains 14 residues. With 3 bases clipped from V and 8 bases from J, the junction kept 3 bases outside the gene matches. The CDR3 spells CASSSQGADSPLHF. Written as DNA, the CDR3 is TGCGCCAGCAGCTCACAGGGGGCCGATTCACCCCTCCACTTT. Together with reference TRBV5-1 and TRBJ1-6, the CDR3 gives the full variable domain: KAGVTQTPRYLIKTRGQQVTLSCSPISGHRSVSWYQQTPGQGLQFLFEYFSETQRNKGNFPGRFSGRQFSNSRSEMNVSTLELGDSALYLCASSSQGADSPLHFGNGTRLTVT.

This chain connects TRBV28 to TRBJ2-3; 8 positions agree with TRBD2. V gave up 11 bases and J gave up 6 bases; unmatched junction bases: 19. This CDR3 has 16 amino acids. Germline CDR1 and CDR2: MDHEN and SYDVKM. The CDR3 loop reads CAAVGGPGRASDTQYF. For the CDR3, the DNA is TGTGCCGCCGTGGGAGGCCCCGGGAGGGCCTCTGATACGCAGTATTTT.

The gene calls are TRBV7-2 and TRBJ1-2; D is unclear. Trimming removed 0 bases from V and 3 bases from J, with 8 bases in between. Germline values: CDR1 SGHTA, CDR2 FQGNSA. The CDR3 consists of 14 residues. The CDR3 region has the DNA TGTGCCAGCAGCTTAGCGCTGGCGGACTATGGCTACACCTTC. This codes for CASSLALADYGYTF. Looking up the rest from reference TRBV7-2 and TRBJ1-2 gives the full variable domain: GAGVSQSPSNKVTEKGKDVELRCDPISGHTALYWYRQSLGQGLEFLIYFQGNSAPDKSGLPSDRFSAERTGGSVSTLTIQRTQQEDSAVYLCASSLALADYGYTFGSGTRLTVV.

V gene TRBV5-1 combines with J gene TRBJ2-5; D gene uncertain. CDR3 size: 14 residues. Trimming cost V 0 bases and J 1 base, with 7 bases left between them. Germline CDR1 and CDR2: SGHRS and YFSETQ. CDR3 coding DNA: TGCGCCAGCAGCTTGGTTGGCTTCCAAGAGACCCAGTACTTC. It is translated as CASSLVGFQETQYF.

The CDR3, as DNA: TGCGCCAGCAGCTTCCAGACAGGACTCACAGATACGCAGTATTTT. This encodes CASSFQTGLTDTQYF. The chain joins TRBV5-1 to TRBJ2-3; D may be TRBD1 (6 bases). Germline loops: CDR1 SGHRS, CDR2 YFSETQ. The CDR3 contains 15 residues. V shed 2 bases and J shed 2 bases, with 12 bases lying between them.

This clone was seen more than once but under ten times. The chain uses TRBV5-1 and TRBJ2-7, with 10 bases identical to TRBD1. CDR3 size: 15 residues. The germline gives CDR1 SGHRS, CDR2 YFSETQ. The J segment lost 3 bases and the V segment lost 1 base, leaving 4 bases of the junction unmatched. The CDR3 sequence is CASSLMGQGFYEQYF. CDR3 sequence (DNA): TGCGCCAGCAGCTTGATGGGACAGGGGTTCTACGAGCAGTACTTC.

This rearrangement joins TRBV7-5 to TRBJ2-1; the listed D gene, TRBD1, was not tested against the DNA. TRBV7-5 is annotated as a pseudogene. This CDR3 comprises 15 residues. CDR3 sequence reads: CVRSWPGTDYNEQFF. The CDR3 DNA is TGTGTCAGAAGCTGGCCCGGGACAGATTACAATGAGCAGTTCTTC.

V usage is TRBV5-4 and J usage is TRBJ1-1, with 9 bases that match TRBD1. The V gene end was trimmed by 3 bases and the J gene end by 4 bases; junction bases not matched to a gene: 7. This CDR3 has 15 amino acids. Germline V gene data show CDR1 as SGHNT and CDR2 as YYREEE (reference sequence). The CDR3 nucleotides are TGTGCCAGCAGCTCAAGACAGGGGGTCGGCACTGAAGCTTTCTTT. It codes for CASSSRQGVGTEAFF.

The chain uses TRBV28 and TRBJ1-4, with a weak D call TRBD1 (6 bases). With 6 bases removed from V and 0 bases from J, the gap between germline ends came to 17 bases. From germline, CDR1 is MDHEN and CDR2 SYDVKM. The CDR3 runs to 17 residues. This chain's CDR3 is CASSPPKGVATNEKLFF. The CDR3 region has the DNA TGTGCCAGCAGCCCTCCGAAGGGGGTGGCAACTAATGAAAAACTGTTTTTT.

The DNA of the CDR3 is TGCGCCAGCAGCCCCTTCGGCGGTGATTCCGCAGGCCCGAACTATGGCTACACCTTC. Its protein product is CASSPFGGDSAGPNYGYTF. The chain joins TRBV5-1 to TRBJ1-2; D remains unclear. Germline V gene lookup returns CDR1 SGHRS and CDR2 YFSETQ. V dropped 4 bases and J dropped 2 bases, with 27 bases sitting between them. CDR3 length: 19 residues.

This chain connects TRBV23-1 to TRBJ1-3, with 8 nucleotides matching TRBD1. TRBV23-1 is classed as an ORF, of uncertain function. This CDR3 region has 18 residues. Trimming took 2 bases from V and 2 from J; bases not matched to a gene: 11. Here the CDR3 reads CASSQPKPGQETGNTIYF. CDR3 DNA: TGCGCCAGCAGTCAACCGAAACCGGGACAGGAGACTGGAAACACCATATATTTT.

This chain links TRBV6-5 with TRBJ2-2, with D possibly matching TRBD1 (5 bases). The CDR3 is 15 residues long. With 4 bases removed from V and 4 bases from J, the gap between germline ends came to 13 bases. CDR1 MNHEY and CDR2 SVGAGI come from the germline V gene. The CDR3 sequence: CASSWWGMGTGELFF. The CDR3 region has the DNA TGTGCCAGCAGTTGGTGGGGCATGGGCACCGGGGAGCTGTTTTTT.

This sequence joins TRBV3-1 (or the pseudogene TRBV3-2) and TRBJ1-2, with no clear D. Trimming pared 4 bases from V and 2 bases from J, leaving 5 bases between. This CDR3 has 12 residues. Germline CDR1 is LGHDT and CDR2 is YNNKEL (reference sequence). CDR3 coding DNA: TGTGCCAGCAGCCTAGAGAACTATGGCTACACCTTC. It yields the protein CASSLENYGYTF.